This T cell receptor (beta chain) comes out of a study of T cell responses to AZD1222 COVID-19 vaccine. Sequenced by immunoSEQ multiplex PCR; TCRdb stores in-frame clones only, minus some. The sample shows 90,000 to 150,000 clones, roughly 91% of them seen only once. The V gene's germline CDR1 is SGHNT and CDR2 YENEEA. CDR3 size: 16 residues. V lost 6 bases and J lost 0, with 15 bases in between. This clonotype was obtained from an adult who received the AZD1222 COVID-19 vaccine. The chain links TRBV11-3 to TRBJ1-3; TRBD1 is a possible D gene (6 bases). Source: peripheral blood, taken 28 days after the second AZD1222 dose. The CDR3 loop reads CASRENGQYSGNTIYF. CDR3 bases: TGTGCCAGCAGGGAAAATGGACAGTACTCTGGAAACACCATATATTTT.